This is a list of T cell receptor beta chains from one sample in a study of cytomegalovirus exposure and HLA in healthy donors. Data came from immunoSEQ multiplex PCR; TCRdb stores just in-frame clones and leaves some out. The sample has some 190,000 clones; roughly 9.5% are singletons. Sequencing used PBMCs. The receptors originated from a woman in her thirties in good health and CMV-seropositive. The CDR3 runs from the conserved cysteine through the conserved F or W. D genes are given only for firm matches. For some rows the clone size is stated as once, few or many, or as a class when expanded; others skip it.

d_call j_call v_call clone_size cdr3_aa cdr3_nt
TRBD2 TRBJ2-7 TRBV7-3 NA CASQLAPNYEQYF TGTGCCAGCCAACTAGCGCCAAACTACGAGCAGTACTTC
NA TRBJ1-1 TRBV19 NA CASSMRLGGAFF TGTGCCAGTAGTATGAGGCTGGGGGGGGCTTTCTTT
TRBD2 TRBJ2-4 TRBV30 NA CAWTGGDIQYF TGTGCCTGGACCGGGGGGGACATTCAGTACTTC
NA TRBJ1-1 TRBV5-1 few CAGSMRGGDTEAFF TGCGCCGGCAGTATGCGGGGGGGGGACACTGAAGCTTTCTTT
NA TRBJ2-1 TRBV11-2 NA CASSLAGYNNNEQFF TGTGCCAGCAGCTTAGCGGGGTATAATAACAATGAGCAGTTCTTC
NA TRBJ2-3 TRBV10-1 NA CASSDVGGVVRDTQYF TGCGCCAGCAGTGATGTAGGGGGAGTCGTTAGAGATACGCAGTATTTT
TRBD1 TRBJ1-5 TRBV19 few CASSTWTGRWDQPQHF TGTGCCAGTAGTACTTGGACAGGGCGATGGGATCAGCCCCAGCATTTT
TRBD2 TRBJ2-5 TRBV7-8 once CASSSSYRDTRLAGVETQYF TGTGCCAGCAGCTCCTCATACCGGGACACACGACTAGCGGGAGTAGAGACCCAGTACTTC
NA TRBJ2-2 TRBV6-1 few CASRGLMNTGELFF TGTGCCAGCAGGGGACTGATGAACACCGGGGAGCTGTTTTTT
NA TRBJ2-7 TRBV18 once CASSSDPYEQYF TGTGCCAGCTCGTCAGATCCTTACGAGCAGTACTTC
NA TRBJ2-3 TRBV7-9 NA CASSLLADTQYF TGTGCCAGCAGCTTACTAGCAGATACGCAGTATTTT
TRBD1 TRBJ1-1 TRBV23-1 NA CASSLTQGATEAFF TGCGCCAGCAGTCTCACTCAGGGGGCCACTGAAGCTTTCTTT
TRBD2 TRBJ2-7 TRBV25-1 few CASSAGGRPLFYEQYF TGTGCCAGCAGTGCAGGCGGGAGGCCCTTGTTCTACGAGCAGTACTTC
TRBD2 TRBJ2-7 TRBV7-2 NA CASSVSSGRNHEQYF TGTGCCAGCAGCGTTTCTAGCGGGAGGAACCACGAGCAGTACTTC
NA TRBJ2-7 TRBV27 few CASRLDRQHSYEQYF TGTGCCAGCAGGCTAGACAGGCAACACTCCTACGAGCAGTACTTC
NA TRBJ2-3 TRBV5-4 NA CASSRGGAGLTTDTQYF TGTGCCAGCAGCAGGGGGGGGGCGGGACTTACTACAGATACGCAGTATTTT
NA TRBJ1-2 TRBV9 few CASSVDGVTGYTF TGTGCCAGCAGCGTAGACGGGGTTACTGGCTACACCTTC
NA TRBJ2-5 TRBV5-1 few CASSYTVARERPETQYF TGCGCCAGCAGTTATACAGTAGCCCGGGAGCGCCCGGAGACCCAGTACTTC
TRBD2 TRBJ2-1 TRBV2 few CASSVESGSSSYNEQFF TGTGCCAGCAGTGTAGAAAGCGGGAGTAGCTCCTACAATGAGCAGTTCTTC
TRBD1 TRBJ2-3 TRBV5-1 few CASSLDGQAGIDTQYF TGCGCCAGCAGTTTGGATGGACAGGCGGGTATAGATACGCAGTATTTT
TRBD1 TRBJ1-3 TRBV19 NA CASIPGDRGMWNTIYF TGTGCCAGTATCCCTGGGGACAGGGGCATGTGGAACACCATATATTTT
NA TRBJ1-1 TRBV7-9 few CASSYRTATEAFF TGTGCCAGCAGCTACAGGACGGCTACTGAAGCTTTCTTT
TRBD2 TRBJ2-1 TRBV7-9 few CASSPGGPRSSYNEQFF TGTGCCAGCAGCCCGGGGGGACCCCGGAGCTCCTACAATGAGCAGTTCTTC
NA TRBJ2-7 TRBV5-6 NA CASSLMGKRAYEQYF TGTGCCAGCAGCCTTATGGGGAAGAGGGCCTACGAGCAGTACTTC
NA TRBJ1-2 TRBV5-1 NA CASSRVVSGDYGYTF TGCGCCAGCAGCCGCGTGGTGTCGGGTGACTATGGCTACACCTTC
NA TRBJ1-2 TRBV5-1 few CASSLEPSLYGYTF TGCGCCAGCAGCTTGGAGCCGTCCTTGTATGGCTACACCTTC